The 15 T cell receptor beta chains in this list originate from one sample, sequenced in a study of T cell changes during pregnancy in multiple sclerosis (dated by TCRdb to the late 2010s). The library was prepared using the immunoSEQ multiplex PCR assay. Here the immuneACCESS table is served through TCRdb, limited to in-frame sequences with V and J called. Missing clones are a known gap in these copies; in checked studies unresolved V genes cover under half, and the rest lacks a known reason. The sample profile shows roughly 50,000 clones; around 91% of them were found once. The ten top clones hold 8% to 9.5% of the sample. The material was CD8+ T cells from peripheral blood mononuclear cells, obtained in the second trimester of pregnancy. These receptors were collected from a female donor with multiple sclerosis, enrolled in a pregnancy study.

The CDR3 DNA follows: TGTGCCACCAGCACGGAGGCACAGGGGAATGAAAAACTGTTTTTT. This sequence encodes CATSTEAQGNEKLFF. The genes are TRBV15 and TRBJ1-4, with TRBD1 matching over 7 bases. CDR1 is LNHNV and CDR2 is YYDKDF in the germline V gene (reference sequence). The CDR3 has 15 residues. V was pared by 4 bases and J by 5 bases, with 7 bases of the junction left unmatched.

This clone was counted between two and nine times. V gene TRBV6-1 combines with J gene TRBJ2-5, with 10 bases lining up with TRBD2. The CDR3 is 15 residues long. J was trimmed by 2 bases and V by 3 bases; bases with no gene match: 3. Germline-derived CDR1 and CDR2 are MNHNS and SASEGT. CDR3 region: CASSELAGEQETQYF. The CDR3 nucleotides read TGTGCCAGCAGTGAGCTAGCGGGGGAGCAAGAGACCCAGTACTTC.

V gene TRBV5-4 combines with J gene TRBJ1-3; weak D call: TRBD1 (6 bases). Trimming stripped 1 base from V and 7 bases from J, with 12 bases between. The germline V gene encodes CDR1 SGHNT and CDR2 YYREEE (reference sequence). There are 14 residues in the CDR3. DNA of the CDR3: TGTGCCAGCAGCTTGCAGGGGATGTCGAACACCATATATTTT. Translating gives CASSLQGMSNTIYF.

The chain is built from TRBV19 and TRBJ1-4; 11 nucleotides match TRBD1. The germline CDR1 and CDR2 sequences are LNHDA and SQIVND (reference sequence). The CDR3 totals 16 residues. V trimming: 5 bases; J trimming: 4 bases; junction bases outside the gene matches: 6. CDR3 amino acids: CASSLGQGELNEKLFF. The CDR3 DNA follows: TGTGCCAGTAGTCTGGGACAGGGGGAACTTAATGAAAAACTGTTTTTT.

This clone is deemed medium-sized. This chain joins TRBV7-9 and TRBJ2-1, with D tentatively TRBD1 (6 bases). The V end lost 5 bases, the J end lost 4 bases, and 21 bases lay between the germline ends. Germline lookup yields CDR1 SEHNR and CDR2 FQNEAQ (reference sequence). The CDR3 runs 17 residues. The CDR3 protein is CASSPPLQGQLYNEQFF. CDR3 sequence (DNA): TGTGCCAGCAGCCCGCCGCTCCAAGGACAGCTATACAATGAGCAGTTCTTC.

The gene calls are TRBV30 and TRBJ1-2; D gene unclear. Germline V gives CDR1 GTSNPN, CDR2 SVGIG (reference sequence). The length of the CDR3 is 14 residues. Trimming took 0 bases from V and 6 from J, leaving 14 bases between them. Here the CDR3 reads CAWSVKDGENGYTF. The CDR3 DNA sequence: TGTGCCTGGAGTGTGAAGGACGGGGAGAATGGCTACACCTTC.

The V and J genes are TRBV15 and TRBJ2-1, with 9 bases lining up with TRBD1. This CDR3 is built from 16 residues. CDR1 is LNHNV, CDR2 YYDKDF, per germline (reference sequence). V was clipped by 3 bases and J by 7 bases; unmatched bases: 10. The CDR3 here is CATSRGDRVYLNEQFF. In nucleotides, the CDR3 is TGTGCCACCAGCAGGGGGGACAGGGTTTATCTTAATGAGCAGTTCTTC.

The chain recombines TRBV27 with TRBJ2-1; no definite D call. The germline V gene has CDR1 MNHEY and CDR2 SMNVEV (reference sequence). CDR3 length equals 14 residues. V shed 3 bases and J shed 0 bases, with 6 bases lying between them. CDR3 nucleotide sequence: TGTGCCAGCAGTTTGAGGAACTCCTACAATGAGCAGTTCTTC. As protein: CASSLRNSYNEQFF.

This rearrangement joins TRBV5-6 to TRBJ2-7; 9 bases agree with TRBD1. CDR1 is SGHDT, CDR2 YYEEEE, per germline. The CDR3 has 14 amino acids. V was clipped by 1 base and J by 7 bases; unmatched bases: 6. This chain's CDR3 is CASSLSGQGREQYF. The CDR3 DNA reads as TGTGCCAGCAGCTTGTCGGGACAGGGTCGGGAGCAGTACTTC.

The rearrangement joins TRBV21-1 to TRBJ2-2; TRBD1, the table's D call, lacks a check against the DNA. TRBV21-1 is a listed pseudogene. The CDR3 length is 18 residues. CDR3 coding DNA: TGTGCCAGCAGCAAAAGAAGGTCCAGGTCCGTAGAGACCGGGGAGCTGTTTTTT. Translation: CASSKRRSRSVETGELFF.

The chain couples TRBV13 to TRBJ1-1; 9 bases match TRBD1. Germline CDR1 reads PRHDT; CDR2 reads FYEKMQ (reference sequence). The CDR3 loop spans 18 amino acids. J was trimmed by 1 base and V by 5 bases; bases with no gene match: 14. CDR3 sequence: CASSVNPGTGSENTEAFF. The DNA of the CDR3 is TGTGCCAGCAGCGTGAATCCCGGGACAGGGAGTGAGAACACTGAAGCTTTCTTT.

The chain links TRBV9 to TRBJ1-6, with 8 bases aligning to TRBD1. The CDR3 consists of 15 residues. V trimming: 4 bases; J trimming: 6 bases; junction bases outside the gene matches: 6. Germline V lookup: CDR1 SGDLS, CDR2 YYNGEE. This chain's CDR3 is CASSSGQGLNSPLHF. In nucleotides, the CDR3 is TGTGCCAGCAGCTCTGGACAGGGACTTAATTCACCCCTCCACTTT.

V and J are TRBV14 and TRBJ2-2; TRBD1 agrees at 7 bases. Germline V gene sequence: CDR1 SGHDN, CDR2 FVKESK. The length of the CDR3 is 15 residues. Unmatched junction bases numbered 6, after V lost 2 bases and J lost 6 bases. The CDR3 protein is CASSQKPQGPGELFF. DNA of the CDR3: TGTGCCAGCAGCCAAAAACCACAGGGGCCCGGGGAGCTGTTTTTT.

This chain links TRBV23-1 with TRBJ1-5; D is undetermined. TRBV23-1 is marked as an open reading frame, function uncertain. Trimming stripped 2 bases from V and 3 bases from J, with 14 bases between. The CDR3 sequence is 16 residues long. The CDR3 coding sequence is TGCGCCAGCAGTCAAACCCCGGGCGGGATCAATCAGCCCCAGCATTTT. Translating it yields CASSQTPGGINQPQHF.

The genes are TRBV15 and TRBJ2-1, with D perhaps matching TRBD2 (7 bases). Germline V gene lookup returns CDR1 LNHNV and CDR2 YYDKDF (reference sequence). Trimming removed 7 bases from V and 12 bases from J, with 19 bases in between. The CDR3 has 13 amino acids. CDR3 protein: CATTPRGRAVQFF. CDR3 DNA sequence: TGTGCCACCACCCCAAGGGGGAGGGCCGTGCAGTTCTTC. The full variable domain, rest sourced from reference TRBV15 and TRBJ2-1, is DAMVIQNPRYQVTQFGKPVTLSCSQTLNHNVMYWYQQKSSQAPKLLFHYYDKDFNNEADTPDNFQSRRPNTSFCFLDIRSPGLGDTAMYLCATTPRGRAVQFFGPGTRLTVL.